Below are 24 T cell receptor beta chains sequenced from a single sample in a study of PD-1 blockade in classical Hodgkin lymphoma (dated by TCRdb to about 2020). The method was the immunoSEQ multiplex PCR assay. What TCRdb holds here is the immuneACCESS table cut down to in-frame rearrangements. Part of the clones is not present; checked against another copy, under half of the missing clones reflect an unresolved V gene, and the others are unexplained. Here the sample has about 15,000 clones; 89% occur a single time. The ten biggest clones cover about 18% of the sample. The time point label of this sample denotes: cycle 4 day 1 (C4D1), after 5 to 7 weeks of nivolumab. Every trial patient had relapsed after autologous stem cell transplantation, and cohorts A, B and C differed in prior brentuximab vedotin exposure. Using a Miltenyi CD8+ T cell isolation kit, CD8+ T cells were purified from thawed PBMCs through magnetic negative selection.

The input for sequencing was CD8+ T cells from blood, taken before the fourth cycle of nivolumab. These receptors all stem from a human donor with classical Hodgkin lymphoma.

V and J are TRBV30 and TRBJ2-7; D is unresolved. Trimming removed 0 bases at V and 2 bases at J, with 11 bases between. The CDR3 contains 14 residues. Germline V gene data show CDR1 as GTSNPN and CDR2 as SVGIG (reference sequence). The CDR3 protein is CAWSVRARTYEQYF. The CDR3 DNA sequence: TGTGCCTGGAGTGTTAGAGCGAGAACCTACGAGCAGTACTTC.

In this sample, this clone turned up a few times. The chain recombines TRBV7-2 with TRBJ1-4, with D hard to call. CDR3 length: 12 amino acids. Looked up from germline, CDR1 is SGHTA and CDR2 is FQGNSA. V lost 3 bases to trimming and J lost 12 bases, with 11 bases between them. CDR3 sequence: CASSFPDKELFF. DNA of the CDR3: TGTGCCAGCAGCTTCCCTGACAAGGAACTGTTTTTT.

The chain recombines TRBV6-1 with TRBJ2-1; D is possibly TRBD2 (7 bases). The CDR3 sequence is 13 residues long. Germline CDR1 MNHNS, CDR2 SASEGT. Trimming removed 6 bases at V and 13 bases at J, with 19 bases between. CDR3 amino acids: CASRGFGGGVQFF. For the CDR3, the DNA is TGTGCCAGCAGGGGATTCGGAGGGGGGGTCCAGTTCTTC.

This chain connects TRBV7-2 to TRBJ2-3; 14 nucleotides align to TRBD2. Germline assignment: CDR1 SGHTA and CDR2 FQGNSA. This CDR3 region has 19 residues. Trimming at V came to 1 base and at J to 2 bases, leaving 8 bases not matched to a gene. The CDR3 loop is CASSLGLAGGPLPTDTQYF. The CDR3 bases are TGTGCCAGCAGCTTAGGACTAGCGGGGGGGCCCCTCCCCACAGATACGCAGTATTTT.

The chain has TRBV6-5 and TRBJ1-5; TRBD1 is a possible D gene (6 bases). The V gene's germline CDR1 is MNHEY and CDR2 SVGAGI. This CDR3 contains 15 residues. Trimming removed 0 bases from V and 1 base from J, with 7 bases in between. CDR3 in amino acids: CASSYSGASNQPQHF. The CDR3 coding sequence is TGTGCCAGCAGTTACTCGGGGGCGAGCAATCAGCCCCAGCATTTT.

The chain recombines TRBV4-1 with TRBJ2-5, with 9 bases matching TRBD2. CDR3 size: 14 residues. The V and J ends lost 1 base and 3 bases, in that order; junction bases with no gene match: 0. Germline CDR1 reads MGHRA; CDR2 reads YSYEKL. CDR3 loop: CASSQVAGEETQYF. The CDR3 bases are TGCGCCAGCAGCCAAGTAGCGGGGGAAGAGACCCAGTACTTC.

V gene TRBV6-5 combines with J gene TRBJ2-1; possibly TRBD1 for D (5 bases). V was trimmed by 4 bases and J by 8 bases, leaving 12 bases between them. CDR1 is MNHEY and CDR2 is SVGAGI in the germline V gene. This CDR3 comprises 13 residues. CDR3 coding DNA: TGTGCCAGCAGTTGGGGCCCAGGCGATGAGCAGTTCTTC. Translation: CASSWGPGDEQFF.

For the CDR3, the DNA is TGCGCCAGCAGCTTGAAAAGGGGGTCGTACGAGCAGTACTTC. Its translation: CASSLKRGSYEQYF. The chain couples TRBV5-1 to TRBJ2-7; the D gene is possibly TRBD1 (6 bases). The CDR3 totals 14 residues. V was pared by 1 base and J by 4 bases, with 12 bases between. Germline CDR1 and CDR2: SGHRS and YFSETQ.

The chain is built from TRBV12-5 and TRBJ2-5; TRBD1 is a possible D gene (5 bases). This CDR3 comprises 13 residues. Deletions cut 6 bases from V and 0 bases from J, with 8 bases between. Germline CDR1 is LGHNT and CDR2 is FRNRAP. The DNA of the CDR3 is TGTGCTAGTGGACCAGGGTACCAAGAGACCCAGTACTTC. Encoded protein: CASGPGYQETQYF.

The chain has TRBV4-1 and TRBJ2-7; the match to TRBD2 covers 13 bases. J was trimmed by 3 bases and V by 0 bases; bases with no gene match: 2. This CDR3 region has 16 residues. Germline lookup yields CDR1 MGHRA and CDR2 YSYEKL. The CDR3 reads CASSQEGLAGLYEQYF. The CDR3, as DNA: TGCGCCAGCAGCCAAGAGGGACTAGCGGGACTCTACGAGCAGTACTTC.

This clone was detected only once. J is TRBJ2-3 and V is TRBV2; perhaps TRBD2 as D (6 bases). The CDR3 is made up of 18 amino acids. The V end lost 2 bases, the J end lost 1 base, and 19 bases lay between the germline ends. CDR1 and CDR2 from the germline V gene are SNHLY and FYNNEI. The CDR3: CASSELLWRGSGTDTQYF. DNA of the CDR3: TGTGCCAGCAGTGAACTCCTGTGGCGGGGTTCAGGCACAGATACGCAGTATTTT.

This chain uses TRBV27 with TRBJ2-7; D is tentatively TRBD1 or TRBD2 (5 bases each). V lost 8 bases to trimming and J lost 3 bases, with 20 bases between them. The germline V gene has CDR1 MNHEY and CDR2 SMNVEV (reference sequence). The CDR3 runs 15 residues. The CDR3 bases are TGTGCCAGCGCTTGGGCAGGGAGTTTGGTCTACGAGCAGTACTTC. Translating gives CASAWAGSLVYEQYF.

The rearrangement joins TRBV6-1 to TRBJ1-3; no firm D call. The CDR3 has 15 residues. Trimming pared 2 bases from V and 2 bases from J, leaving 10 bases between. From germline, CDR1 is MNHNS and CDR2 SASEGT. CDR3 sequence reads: CASSERKGAGNTIYF. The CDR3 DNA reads TGTGCCAGCAGTGAACGCAAGGGTGCTGGAAACACCATATATTTT.

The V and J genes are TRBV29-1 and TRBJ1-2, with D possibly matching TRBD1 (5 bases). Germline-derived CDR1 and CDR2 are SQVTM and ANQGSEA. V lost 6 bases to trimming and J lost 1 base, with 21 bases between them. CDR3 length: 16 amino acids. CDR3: CSVTGTDDNLNYGYTF. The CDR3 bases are TGCAGCGTAACCGGGACGGATGATAACCTTAACTATGGCTACACCTTC.

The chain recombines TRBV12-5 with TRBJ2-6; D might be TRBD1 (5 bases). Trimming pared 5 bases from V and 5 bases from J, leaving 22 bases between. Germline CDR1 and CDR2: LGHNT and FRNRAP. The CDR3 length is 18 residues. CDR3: CASGRVRAGQSRANVLTF. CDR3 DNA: TGTGCTAGTGGTAGAGTGCGTGCAGGACAAAGTCGGGCCAACGTCCTGACTTTC.

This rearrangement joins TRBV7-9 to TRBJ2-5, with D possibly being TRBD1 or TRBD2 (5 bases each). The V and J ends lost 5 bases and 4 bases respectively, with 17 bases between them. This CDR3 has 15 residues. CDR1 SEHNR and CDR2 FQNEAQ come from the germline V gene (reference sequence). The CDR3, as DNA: TGTGCCAGCAGCCCCAGGGAGACCCGCGGAGAGACCCAGTACTTC. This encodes CASSPRETRGETQYF.

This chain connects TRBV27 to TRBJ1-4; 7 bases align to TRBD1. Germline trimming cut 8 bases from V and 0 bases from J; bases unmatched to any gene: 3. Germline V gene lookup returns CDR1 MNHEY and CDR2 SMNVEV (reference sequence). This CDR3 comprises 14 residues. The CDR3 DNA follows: TGTGCCAGCGGGGACAGTGCAACTAATGAAAAACTGTTTTTT. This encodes CASGDSATNEKLFF.

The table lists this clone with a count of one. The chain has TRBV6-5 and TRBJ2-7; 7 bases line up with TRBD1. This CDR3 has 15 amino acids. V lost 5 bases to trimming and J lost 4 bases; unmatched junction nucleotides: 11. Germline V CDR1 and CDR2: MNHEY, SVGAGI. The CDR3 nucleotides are TGTGCCAGCAGTCCCCAGGGGGACCCGGCTTACGAGCAGTACTTC. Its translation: CASSPQGDPAYEQYF.

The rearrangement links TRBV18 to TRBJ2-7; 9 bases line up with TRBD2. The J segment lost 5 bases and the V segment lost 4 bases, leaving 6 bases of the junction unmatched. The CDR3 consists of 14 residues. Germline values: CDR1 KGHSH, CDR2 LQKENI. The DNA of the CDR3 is TGTGCCAGCTCACTCTTGCGGGAGGGCGACGAGCAGTACTTC. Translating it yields CASSLLREGDEQYF. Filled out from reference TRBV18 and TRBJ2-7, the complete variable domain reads NAGVMQNPRHLVRRRGQEARLRCSPMKGHSHVYWYRQLPEEGLKFMVYLQKENIIDESGMPKERFSAEFPKEGPSILRIQQVVRGDSAAYFCASSLLREGDEQYFGPGTRLTVT.

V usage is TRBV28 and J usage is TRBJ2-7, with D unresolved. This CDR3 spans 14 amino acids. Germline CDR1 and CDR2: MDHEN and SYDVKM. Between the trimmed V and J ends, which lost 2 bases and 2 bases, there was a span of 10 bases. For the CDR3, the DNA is TGTGCCAGCAGTTTAATGGCAGACCCCTACGAGCAGTACTTC. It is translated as CASSLMADPYEQYF.

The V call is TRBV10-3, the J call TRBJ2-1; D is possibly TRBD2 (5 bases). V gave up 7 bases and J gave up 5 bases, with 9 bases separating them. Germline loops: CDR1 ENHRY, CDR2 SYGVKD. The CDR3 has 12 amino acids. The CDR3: CAIMGADNEQFF. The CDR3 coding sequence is TGTGCCATCATGGGAGCGGACAATGAGCAGTTCTTC.

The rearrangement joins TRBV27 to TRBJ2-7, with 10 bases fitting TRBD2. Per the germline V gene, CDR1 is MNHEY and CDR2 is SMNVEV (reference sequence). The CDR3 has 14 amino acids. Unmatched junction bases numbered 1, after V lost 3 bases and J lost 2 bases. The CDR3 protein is CASSFSGRTYEQYF. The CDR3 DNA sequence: TGTGCCAGCAGTTTTAGCGGGAGGACCTACGAGCAGTACTTC.

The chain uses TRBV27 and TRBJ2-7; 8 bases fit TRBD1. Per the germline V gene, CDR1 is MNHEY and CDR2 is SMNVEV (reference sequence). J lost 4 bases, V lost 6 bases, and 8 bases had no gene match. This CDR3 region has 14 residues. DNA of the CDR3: TGTGCCAGCAGCAACCGGGACAGGCCGTACGAGCAGTACTTC. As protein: CASSNRDRPYEQYF.

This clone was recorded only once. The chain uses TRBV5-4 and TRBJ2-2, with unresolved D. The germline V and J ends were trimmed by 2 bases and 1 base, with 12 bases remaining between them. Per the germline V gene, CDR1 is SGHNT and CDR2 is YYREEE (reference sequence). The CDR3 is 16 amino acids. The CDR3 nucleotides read TGTGCCAGCAGCTTAGAGAGATCCATGAACACCGGGGAGCTGTTTTTT. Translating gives CASSLERSMNTGELFF.